The text below deals with one T cell receptor (beta chain). Other DNA sequences of this sample code for an identical CDR3. This sample stems from a study of Ad26.COV2.S vaccination and SARS-CoV-2 variants. Clones were sequenced by immunoSEQ multiplex PCR, and TCRdb holds only the in-frame ones, with some missing. The sample has 300,000 to 400,000 clones, under 90% seen once. The treatment is: 19 received Ad26.COV2.S at low or high dose, single or two shots; several received placebo; per-sample allocation not given. The samples were gathered on day 63 after the first injection of vaccine or placebo. Per germline, CDR1 MGHRA and CDR2 YSYEKL. Trimming shortened V by 0 bases and J by 0 bases, and 8 bases separated the two germline ends. This CDR3 is built from 15 residues.

This sample comprised peripheral blood, obtained in a trial of Ad26.COV2.S vaccine versus placebo. The clonotype comes from a person aged 18-60 years who received the Ad26.COV2.S COVID-19 vaccine or a placebo. The genes are TRBV4-1 and TRBJ1-2; no definite D call. The CDR3 nucleotides read TGCGCCAGCAGCCAAGAGAAGGGCCCTAACTATGGCTACACCTTC. Protein: CASSQEKGPNYGYTF.